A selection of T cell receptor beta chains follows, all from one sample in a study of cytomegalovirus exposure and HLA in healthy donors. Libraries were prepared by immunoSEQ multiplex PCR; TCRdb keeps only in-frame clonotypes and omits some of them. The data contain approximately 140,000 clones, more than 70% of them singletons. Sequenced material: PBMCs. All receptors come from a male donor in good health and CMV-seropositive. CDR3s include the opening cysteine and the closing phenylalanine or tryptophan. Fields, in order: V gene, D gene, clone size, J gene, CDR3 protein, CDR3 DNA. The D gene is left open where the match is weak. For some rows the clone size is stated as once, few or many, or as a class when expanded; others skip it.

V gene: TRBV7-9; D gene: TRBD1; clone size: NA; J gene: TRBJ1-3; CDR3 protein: CASSWGQPGNTIYF; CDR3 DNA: TGTGCCAGCAGTTGGGGACAGCCTGGAAACACCATATATTTT
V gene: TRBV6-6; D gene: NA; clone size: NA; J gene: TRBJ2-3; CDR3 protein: CASSYRVATDTQYF; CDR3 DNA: TGTGCCAGCAGTTATCGAGTAGCGACAGATACGCAGTATTTT
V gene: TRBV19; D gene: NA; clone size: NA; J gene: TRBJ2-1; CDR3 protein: CASSQGLGEQFF; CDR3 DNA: TGTGCCAGTAGTCAGGGGTTGGGTGAGCAGTTCTTC
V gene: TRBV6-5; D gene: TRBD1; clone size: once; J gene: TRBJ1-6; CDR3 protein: CASSSAGGVRSPLHF; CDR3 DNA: TGTGCCAGCAGTTCGGCAGGGGGTGTCCGTTCACCCCTCCACTTT
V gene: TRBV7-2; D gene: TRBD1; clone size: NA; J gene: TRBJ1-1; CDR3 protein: CASSLGTGHTEAFF; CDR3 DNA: TGTGCCAGCAGCCTCGGGACAGGACACACTGAAGCTTTCTTT
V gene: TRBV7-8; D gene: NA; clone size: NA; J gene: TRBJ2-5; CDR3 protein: CASSLNRLSQETQYF; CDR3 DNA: TGTGCCAGCAGCTTAAACAGGTTGAGCCAAGAGACCCAGTACTTC
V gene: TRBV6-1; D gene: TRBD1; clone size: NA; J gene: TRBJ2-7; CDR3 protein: CASTAGTGNYEQYF; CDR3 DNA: TGTGCCAGCACAGCCGGGACAGGGAACTACGAGCAGTACTTC
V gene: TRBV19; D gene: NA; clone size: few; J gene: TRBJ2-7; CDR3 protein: CATGPQAGEQYF; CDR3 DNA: TGTGCCACGGGACCCCAGGCGGGGGAGCAGTACTTC
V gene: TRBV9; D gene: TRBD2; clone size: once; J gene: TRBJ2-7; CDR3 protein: CASSVAASGSSGQYF; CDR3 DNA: TGTGCCAGCAGCGTAGCGGCTAGCGGGAGCAGCGGGCAGTACTTC
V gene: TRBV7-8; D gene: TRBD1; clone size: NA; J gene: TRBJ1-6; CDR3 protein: CASSWGQINSPLHF; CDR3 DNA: TGTGCCAGCAGCTGGGGACAGATTAATTCACCCCTCCACTTT
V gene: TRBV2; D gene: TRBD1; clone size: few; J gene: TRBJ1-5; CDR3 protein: CASTPGQGNNQPQHF; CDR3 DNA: TGTGCCAGCACCCCCGGACAGGGTAACAATCAGCCCCAGCATTTT
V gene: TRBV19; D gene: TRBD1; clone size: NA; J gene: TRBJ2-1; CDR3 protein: CASSIVAGGFGEQFF; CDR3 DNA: TGTGCCAGTAGTATAGTTGCAGGGGGTTTCGGCGAGCAGTTCTTC
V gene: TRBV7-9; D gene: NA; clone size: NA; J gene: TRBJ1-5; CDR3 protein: CASSEGTFGGGQPQHF; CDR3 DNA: TGTGCCAGCTCCGAGGGGACATTTGGGGGCGGTCAGCCCCAGCATTTT
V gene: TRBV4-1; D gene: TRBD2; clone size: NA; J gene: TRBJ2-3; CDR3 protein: CTSSPAGGTDTQYF; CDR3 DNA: TGCACCAGCAGCCCAGCGGGGGGCACAGATACGCAGTATTTT
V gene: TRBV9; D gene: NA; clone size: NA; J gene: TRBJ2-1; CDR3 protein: CASSRVQGSDLNEQFF; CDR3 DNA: TGTGCCAGCAGCCGGGTACAGGGCTCGGATCTCAATGAGCAGTTCTTC
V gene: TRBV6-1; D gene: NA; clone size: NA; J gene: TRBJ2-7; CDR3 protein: CASSEAAGSSYEQYF; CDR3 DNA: TGTGCCAGCAGTGAAGCTGCAGGTTCTTCCTACGAGCAGTACTTC
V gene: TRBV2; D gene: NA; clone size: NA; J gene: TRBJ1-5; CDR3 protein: CASSRDNNQPQHF; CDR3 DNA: TGTGCCAGCAGTCGGGACAACAATCAGCCCCAGCATTTT
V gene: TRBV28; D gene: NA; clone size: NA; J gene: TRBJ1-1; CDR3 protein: CASTDRDFEAFF; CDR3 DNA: TGTGCCAGCACTGACCGGGATTTTGAAGCTTTCTTT
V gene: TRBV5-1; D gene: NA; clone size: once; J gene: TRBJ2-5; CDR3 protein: CASSLGPGGATQYF; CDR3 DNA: TGCGCCAGCAGCTTGGGTCCCGGGGGAGCGACCCAGTACTTC
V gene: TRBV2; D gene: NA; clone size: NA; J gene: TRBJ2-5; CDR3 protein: CASSEVPGETQYF; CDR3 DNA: TGTGCCAGCAGTGAAGTCCCCGGGGAGACCCAGTACTTC
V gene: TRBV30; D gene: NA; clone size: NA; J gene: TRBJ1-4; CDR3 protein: CAWSAYTGRFPTNEKLFF; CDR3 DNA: TGTGCCTGGAGTGCCTACACGGGTCGATTTCCAACTAATGAAAAACTGTTTTTT
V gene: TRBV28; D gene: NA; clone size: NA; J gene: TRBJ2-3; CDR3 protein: CASSMLTLSTDTQYF; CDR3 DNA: TGTGCCAGCAGCATGCTAACCCTAAGCACAGATACGCAGTATTTT
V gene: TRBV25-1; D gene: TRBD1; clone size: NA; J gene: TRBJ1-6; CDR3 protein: CASRLQGAPSPLHF; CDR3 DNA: TGTGCCAGCAGATTACAGGGGGCGCCTTCACCCCTCCACTTT
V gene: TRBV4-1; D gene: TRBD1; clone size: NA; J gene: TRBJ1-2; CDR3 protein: CASSLTFPSTGDNYGYTF; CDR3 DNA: TGCGCCAGCAGCCTCACCTTCCCATCGACAGGGGATAACTATGGCTACACCTTC
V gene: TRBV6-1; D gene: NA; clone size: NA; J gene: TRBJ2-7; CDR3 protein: CASSEFRAGHSTYEQYF; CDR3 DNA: TGTGCCAGCAGTGAATTCAGGGCAGGACATTCGACCTACGAGCAGTACTTC
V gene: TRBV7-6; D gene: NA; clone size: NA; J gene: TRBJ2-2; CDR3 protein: CASSLAVPAGTGELFF; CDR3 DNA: TGTGCCAGCAGCTTAGCGGTCCCAGCGGGCACCGGGGAGCTGTTTTTT
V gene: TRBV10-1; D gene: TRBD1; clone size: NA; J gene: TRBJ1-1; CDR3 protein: CASSESQGVNTEAFF; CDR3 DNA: TGCGCCAGCAGTGAGTCACAGGGGGTGAACACTGAAGCTTTCTTT
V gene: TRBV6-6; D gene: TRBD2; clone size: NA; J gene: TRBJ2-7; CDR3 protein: CASSPGRDEQYF; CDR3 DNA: TGTGCCAGCAGTCCAGGGAGGGACGAGCAGTACTTC
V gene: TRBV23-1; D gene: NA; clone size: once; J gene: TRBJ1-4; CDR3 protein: CASSQSRAGRGPTNEKLFF; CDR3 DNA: TGCGCCAGCAGTCAATCGAGGGCGGGCAGGGGTCCAACTAATGAAAAACTGTTTTTT
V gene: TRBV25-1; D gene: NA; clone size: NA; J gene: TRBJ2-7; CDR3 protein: CASSESASLPYEQYF; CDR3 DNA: TGTGCCAGCAGTGAATCGGCTAGCCTCCCCTACGAGCAGTACTTC
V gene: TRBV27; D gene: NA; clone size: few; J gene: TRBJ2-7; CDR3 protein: CASSNPGISYEQYF; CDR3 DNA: TGTGCCAGCAGTAACCCGGGAATATCCTACGAGCAGTACTTC